This T cell receptor (beta chain) emerged from a study of blood T cells in healthy people across ages. This CDR3 has 13 residues. The germline gives CDR1 SGHDT, CDR2 YYEEEE. V was trimmed by 1 base and J by 7 bases, leaving 11 bases between them. Combining a sample-barcoded 5' primer with a J-beta primer mix, a second PCR ran for about 6 to 12 cycles. TCRdb redid the calling of the 5' RACE reads with MiXCR, one entry per CDR3 protein. The sample has 500,000 to 550,000 distinct CDR3 sequences; nearly 25% are singletons. In this sample, this clonotype turned up a few times. This same sample was also taken into another study, of T cells of mothers and their children.

The origin of this receptor is a boy younger than 18 in good health. The gene calls are TRBV5-6 and TRBJ1-2; unclear D gene. Material: blood. CDR3 DNA: TGTGCCAGCAGCTTGATAACCGGTGTTGGCTACACCTTC. Protein: CASSLITGVGYTF.